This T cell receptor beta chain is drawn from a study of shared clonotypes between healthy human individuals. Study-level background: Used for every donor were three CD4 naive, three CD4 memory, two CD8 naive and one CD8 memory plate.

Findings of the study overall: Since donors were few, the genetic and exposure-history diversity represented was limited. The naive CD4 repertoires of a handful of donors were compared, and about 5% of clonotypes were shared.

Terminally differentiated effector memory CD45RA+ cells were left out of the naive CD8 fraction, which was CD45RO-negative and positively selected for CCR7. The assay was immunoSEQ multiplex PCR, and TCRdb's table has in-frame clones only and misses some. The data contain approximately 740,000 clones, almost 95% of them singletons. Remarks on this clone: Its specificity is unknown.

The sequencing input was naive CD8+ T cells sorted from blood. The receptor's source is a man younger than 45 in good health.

The CDR3 DNA is TGCAGCGTCTTCGACGGGGGCTACACCTTC. Encoded protein: CSVFDGGYTF. This chain connects TRBV29-1 to TRBJ1-2; D remains ambiguous. Deletions cut 6 bases from V and 8 bases from J, with 10 bases between. CDR3 size: 10 residues. The germline gives CDR1 SQVTM, CDR2 ANQGSEA.